Listed below are T cell receptor beta chains from one sample, sequenced in a study of T-cell memory formation after mild COVID-19. MiXCR, applied by TCRdb to the 5' RACE reads, yields one record per CDR3 protein. The sample carries about 360,000 distinct CDR3 sequences, roughly 13% recorded once. The specimen was PBMCs or a T cell subset sorted from them (not recorded which). These receptors were collected from a man aged 18-30 years who had mild COVID-19 (a few samples of this study predate the infection). Cell type and time point are not known. Each CDR3 is given with its conserved first and last residue. Each record gives: D gene, V gene, J gene, CDR3 protein. A D gene is named only where the DNA matches it firmly.

D: -
V: TRBV5-8
J: TRBJ2-3
CDR3: CASSRDRPSDTQYF

D: -
V: TRBV6-5
J: TRBJ2-3
CDR3: CASRPPGTFTDTQYF

D: TRBD2
V: TRBV3-1
J: TRBJ2-1
CDR3: CASSGSGTSGGRMFF

D: TRBD2
V: TRBV24-1
J: TRBJ2-1
CDR3: CATSSSGGYNEQFF

D: -
V: TRBV15
J: TRBJ2-5
CDR3: CATSSGDGETQYF

D: -
V: TRBV7-9
J: TRBJ2-3
CDR3: CASSLAPRGYPDTQYF

D: -
V: TRBV7-2
J: TRBJ1-1
CDR3: CASSRSGVNTEAFF

D: TRBD1
V: TRBV18
J: TRBJ1-1
CDR3: CASSPGTGSNTEAFF

D: -
V: TRBV4-1
J: TRBJ1-4
CDR3: CASSPPWQTANEKLFF

D: -
V: TRBV21-1
J: TRBJ2-3
CDR3: CANFPPQLGGSTDTQYF

D: -
V: TRBV9
J: TRBJ2-3
CDR3: CASSVETGTDTQYF

D: -
V: TRBV5-6
J: TRBJ1-2
CDR3: CASSFSSYGYTF

D: TRBD1
V: TRBV7-2
J: TRBJ2-5
CDR3: CASKQGNQETQYF

D: -
V: TRBV12-3/TRBV12-4
J: TRBJ2-3
CDR3: CASSFYPPGGDTDTQYF

D: -
V: TRBV11-1
J: TRBJ2-3
CDR3: CASSPRGTLGTDTQYF

D: -
V: TRBV18
J: TRBJ1-2
CDR3: CASSPSEDYGYTF

D: -
V: TRBV5-4
J: TRBJ2-7
CDR3: CASSPGHGSSYEQYF

D: TRBD2
V: TRBV4-1
J: TRBJ2-1
CDR3: CASSQILAGGHNEQFF

D: -
V: TRBV12-3/TRBV12-4
J: TRBJ1-2
CDR3: CASSSSDNYYGYTF

D: -
V: TRBV12-3/TRBV12-4
J: TRBJ1-4
CDR3: CASSRGHTLNEKLFF

D: -
V: TRBV6-2/TRBV6-3
J: TRBJ2-1
CDR3: CASSYSSVRGVYNEQFF

D: -
V: TRBV6-5
J: TRBJ2-6
CDR3: CASSYSLGTSSSGANVLTF

D: TRBD2
V: TRBV5-1
J: TRBJ2-3
CDR3: CASSLGTSGKSTDTQYF

D: -
V: TRBV6-2/TRBV6-3
J: TRBJ2-5
CDR3: CASSYGGRYQETQYF

D: -
V: TRBV6-2/TRBV6-3
J: TRBJ2-7
CDR3: CASSYLTYEQYF

D: -
V: TRBV6-5
J: TRBJ1-4
CDR3: CATLDRGEKLFF

D: -
V: TRBV9
J: TRBJ2-5
CDR3: CASSVGLVTPETQYF

D: -
V: TRBV29-1
J: TRBJ1-3
CDR3: CSVVAHSGNTIYF

D: TRBD2
V: TRBV5-8
J: TRBJ2-3
CDR3: CASSAGTGGATDTQYF

D: TRBD2
V: TRBV18
J: TRBJ2-7
CDR3: CASSPREGEQYF

D: -
V: TRBV5-5
J: TRBJ2-5
CDR3: CASSLGVARQETQYF

D: TRBD2
V: TRBV28
J: TRBJ2-5
CDR3: CASETRTSPETQYF

D: TRBD2
V: TRBV4-1
J: TRBJ2-3
CDR3: CASSQSRTSGHTDTQYF